Listed here are 7 T cell receptor beta chains from one sample, sequenced in a study of blood T cell repertoires in COVID-19. Profiled with immunoSEQ multiplex PCR; TCRdb holds only in-frame clones, not every one. The table includes 210,000 or so clones, nearly 90% detected once. Sequencing used peripheral blood. Source of these receptors: a woman in her late teens or twenties who had recovered from COVID-19.

The chain is built from TRBV13 and TRBJ1-2; D possibly corresponds to TRBD1 (5 bases). With 2 bases removed from V and 8 bases from J, the gap between germline ends came to 24 bases. This CDR3 spans 17 amino acids. Germline lookup yields CDR1 PRHDT and CDR2 FYEKMQ (reference sequence). The CDR3 bases are TGTGCCAGCAGCTTAAAATCTACAGGCCCTAACGCGGGAGGCTACACCTTC. Its protein is CASSLKSTGPNAGGYTF.

The chain carries TRBV4-3 and TRBJ2-1, with D possibly TRBD2 on 6 matching bases. The CDR3 spans 15 residues. The ends were cut back, 0 bases at V and 8 bases at J, with 14 bases in the middle. Per germline, CDR1 LGHNA and CDR2 YSLEER. CDR3: CASSQDRGYIDEQFF. CDR3 in DNA: TGCGCCAGCAGCCAAGATCGGGGGTATATCGATGAGCAGTTCTTC.

V usage is TRBV6-5 and J usage is TRBJ1-5; D is uncertain. CDR3 length: 15 amino acids. Germline V gives CDR1 MNHEY, CDR2 SVGAGI. Trimming cost V 0 bases and J 0 bases, with 6 bases left between them. Here the CDR3 reads CASSYSSHSNQPQHF. DNA for the CDR3: TGTGCCAGCAGTTACTCAAGCCATAGCAATCAGCCCCAGCATTTT.

The chain employs TRBV11-3 and TRBJ2-1, with D hard to call. This CDR3 comprises 15 residues. Trimming cost V 4 bases and J 0 bases, with 10 bases left between them. Germline V gives CDR1 SGHNT, CDR2 YENEEA. The CDR3 DNA reads as TGTGCCAGCAGCTCTTACAGTAGCTCCTACAATGAGCAGTTCTTC. Its translation: CASSSYSSSYNEQFF.

The chain has TRBV30 and TRBJ2-5, with TRBD1 identical over 10 bases. The CDR3 is 15 amino acids. CDR1 GTSNPN and CDR2 SVGIG come from the germline V gene (reference sequence). V lost 5 bases, J lost 1 base, and 7 bases stayed unmatched. The chain's CDR3 is CAWLVRDRGQETQYF. DNA of the CDR3: TGTGCCTGGCTAGTCCGGGACAGGGGCCAAGAGACCCAGTACTTC.

The chain employs TRBV5-1 and TRBJ1-1; perhaps TRBD1 as D (5 bases). The CDR3 has 14 residues. Germline CDR1 is SGHRS and CDR2 is YFSETQ. The V and J ends lost 3 bases and 1 base respectively, with 10 bases between them. CDR3 protein: CASSSGVENTEAFF. The CDR3, as DNA: TGCGCCAGCAGCTCGGGGGTCGAGAACACTGAAGCTTTCTTT.

The chain joins TRBV6-4 to TRBJ2-3, with D possibly being TRBD2 (7 bases). From germline, CDR1 is MRHNA and CDR2 SNTAGT. The CDR3 totals 15 residues. Trimming took 2 bases from V and 2 from J, leaving 11 bases between them. The CDR3 here is CASSDGGGLTDTQYF. DNA for the CDR3: TGTGCCAGCAGTGACGGCGGGGGCCTCACAGATACGCAGTATTTT.